This T cell receptor beta chain was found in a study of shared clonotypes between healthy human individuals. Study background: Aged 18 to 49, the donors were two women and a few men.

CD45RO-negative, CCR7-positively selected cells formed the naive CD8 fraction, excluding terminally differentiated effector memory CD45RA+ cells. Several immunoSEQ plates held equal portions of the genomic DNA taken from each subset. Only in-frame clones appear in the TCRdb table, and some are missing; sequencing was by immunoSEQ multiplex PCR. The sample carries about 2.2 million clones, roughly 95% recorded once. As to this clone: Its antigen remains unidentified.

Notes on the study in general: Genetic and exposure-history diversity was limited by the small donor number.

The receptor's source is a man younger than 35 in good health. Some clones in this sample may be carry-over from other donors' samples. The sample consisted of naive CD8+ T cells from PBMCs.

The CDR3 loop is CASSLGGTGTDTQYF. In DNA form, the CDR3 reads TGCGCCAGCAGCTTGGGCGGGACAGGGACAGATACGCAGTATTTT. V is TRBV5-1 and J is TRBJ2-3, with 9 bases lining up with TRBD1. Germline assignment: CDR1 SGHRS and CDR2 YFSETQ. This CDR3 is 15 amino acids long. V lost 0 bases to trimming and J lost 3 bases; unmatched junction nucleotides: 2.